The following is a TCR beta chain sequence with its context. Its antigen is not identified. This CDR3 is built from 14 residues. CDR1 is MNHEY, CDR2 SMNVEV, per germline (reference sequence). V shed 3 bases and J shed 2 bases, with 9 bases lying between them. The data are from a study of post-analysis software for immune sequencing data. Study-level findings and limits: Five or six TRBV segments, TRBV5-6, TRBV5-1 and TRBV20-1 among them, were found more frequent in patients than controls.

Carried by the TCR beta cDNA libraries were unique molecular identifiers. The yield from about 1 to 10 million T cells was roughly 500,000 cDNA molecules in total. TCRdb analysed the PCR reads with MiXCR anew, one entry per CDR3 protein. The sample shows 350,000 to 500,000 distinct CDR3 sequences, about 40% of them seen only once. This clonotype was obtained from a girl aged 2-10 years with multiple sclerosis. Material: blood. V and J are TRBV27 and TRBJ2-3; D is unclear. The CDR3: CASSLVEPTDTQYF. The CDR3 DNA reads TGTGCCAGCAGTTTGGTCGAGCCCACAGATACGCAGTATTTT.